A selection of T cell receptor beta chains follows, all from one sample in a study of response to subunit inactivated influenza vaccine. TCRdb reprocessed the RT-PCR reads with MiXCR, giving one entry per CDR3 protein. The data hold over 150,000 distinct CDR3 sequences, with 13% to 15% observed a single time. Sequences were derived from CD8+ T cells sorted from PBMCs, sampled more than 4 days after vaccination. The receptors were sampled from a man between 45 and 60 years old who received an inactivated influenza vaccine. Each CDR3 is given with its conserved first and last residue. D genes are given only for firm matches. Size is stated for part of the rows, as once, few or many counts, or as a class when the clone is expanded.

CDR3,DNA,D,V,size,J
CASSFWQGPYNEQFF,TGTGCCAGCAGCTTTTGGCAGGGACCTTACAATGAGCAGTTCTTC,-,TRBV11-2,-,TRBJ2-1
CASSQGWATTEAFF,TGCGCCAGCAGCCAAGGATGGGCCACCACTGAAGCTTTCTTT,-,TRBV4-3,-,TRBJ1-1
CSAISGRDYGYTF,TGCAGTGCTATAAGTGGCAGAGACTATGGCTACACCTTC,-,TRBV20-1,-,TRBJ1-2
CASSQEVPGLVSYEQYF,TGCGCCAGCAGCCAAGAGGTCCCAGGCCTAGTCTCCTACGAGCAGTACTTC,-,TRBV4-1,-,TRBJ2-7
CASSWGTGSSYEQYF,TGCGCCAGCAGCTGGGGGACAGGTAGCTCCTACGAGCAGTACTTC,TRBD1,TRBV5-1,few,TRBJ2-7
CSVEFTPTLEAFF,TGCAGCGTTGAGTTTACACCCACACTCGAAGCTTTCTTT,-,TRBV29-1,-,TRBJ1-1
CASSEIRGGGMRDEQYF,TGTGCCAGCAGTGAAATTCGGGGGGGAGGGATGAGGGACGAGCAGTACTTC,TRBD2,TRBV6-1,few,TRBJ2-7
CASTRLAGDYEQYF,TGTGCCAGCACTCGCCTAGCGGGGGACTACGAGCAGTACTTC,TRBD2,TRBV28,-,TRBJ2-7
CASRSGSTDTQYF,TGTGCCAGCAGGTCAGGGTCCACAGATACGCAGTATTTT,-,TRBV2,few,TRBJ2-3
CSARRMGLQNEQYF,TGCAGTGCCCGCCGAATGGGGCTCCAAAACGAGCAGTACTTC,-,TRBV20-1,few,TRBJ2-7
CASSYLPSQARGGNQPQHF,TGTGCCAGCAGTTATTTACCCTCACAGGCTAGAGGAGGCAATCAGCCCCAGCATTTT,-,TRBV6-2/TRBV6-3,few,TRBJ1-5
CASSLDQGGYEQYF,TGTGCCAGCAGCTTGGATCAGGGTGGTTACGAGCAGTACTTC,-,TRBV5-6,many,TRBJ2-7
CASSQDGTGGGTEAFF,TGCGCCAGCAGCCAAGATGGGACAGGGGGCGGCACTGAAGCTTTCTTT,TRBD1,TRBV4-3,few,TRBJ1-1
CASSPFSLGYTF,TGTGCCAGCAGCCCCTTCTCGCTCGGCTACACCTTC,-,TRBV7-9,-,TRBJ1-2
CASSTGLGCWQYF,TGTGCCAGCAGCACCGGGCTCGGCTGCTGGCAGTACTTC,-,TRBV7-1,-,TRBJ2-7
CASSPSGGTSTDTQYF,TGTGCCAGCAGCCCCAGCGGGGGAACCAGCACAGATACGCAGTATTTT,TRBD2,TRBV12-3/TRBV12-4,-,TRBJ2-3
CASSAILAGFYNEQFF,TGTGCCAGCAGTGCCATACTAGCGGGGTTCTACAATGAGCAGTTCTTC,TRBD2,TRBV6-1,-,TRBJ2-1
CASSQDLGLASGELFF,TGCGCCAGCAGCCAAGATCTTGGTTTGGCCAGCGGGGAGCTGTTTTTT,-,TRBV4-3,few,TRBJ2-2
CASSEGPLSTDTQYF,TGTGCCAGCAGTGAGGGCCCGCTAAGCACAGATACGCAGTATTTT,-,TRBV6-1,many,TRBJ2-3
CATSPRGGGYEQYF,TGTGCCACCAGCCCCAGGGGGGGCGGCTACGAGCAGTACTTC,-,TRBV15,-,TRBJ2-7
CATSGPGQYSYEQYF,TGTGCCACCAGCGGACCGGGACAGTACTCCTACGAGCAGTACTTC,TRBD1,TRBV15,-,TRBJ2-7
CASSQDSVTHYEQYF,TGTGCCAGCAGCCAAGATTCCGTGACCCACTACGAGCAGTACTTC,-,TRBV3-1,-,TRBJ2-7
CSASGLAGGPGANVLTF,TGCAGTGCTAGCGGACTAGCGGGAGGGCCTGGGGCCAACGTCCTGACTTTC,TRBD2,TRBV20-1,-,TRBJ2-6
CASRGQSRNTEAFF,TGTGCCAGCAGGGGACAGTCTCGGAATACTGAAGCTTTCTTT,TRBD1,TRBV6-1,few,TRBJ1-1
CASSQMGGSTDTQYF,TGCGCCAGCAGCCAGATGGGGGGTAGCACAGATACGCAGTATTTT,-,TRBV5-1,many,TRBJ2-3
CASSTLAGGDNEQFF,TGTGCCAGCAGTACTTTAGCGGGGGGGGACAATGAGCAGTTCTTC,TRBD2,TRBV12-3/TRBV12-4,few,TRBJ2-1
CASSPRTSGRIFF,TGTGCCAGCAGCCCCCGGACTAGCGGGAGAATTTTCTTC,TRBD2,TRBV7-9,few,TRBJ2-1
CASTSPRTGGNEQFF,TGTGCCAGCACCTCTCCCCGGACAGGGGGCAATGAGCAGTTCTTC,TRBD1,TRBV12-3/TRBV12-4,few,TRBJ2-1
CASSSWTGREQFF,TGTGCCAGCAGCTCGTGGACAGGGCGTGAGCAGTTCTTC,TRBD1,TRBV5-6,many,TRBJ2-1
CASLRGADTQYF,TGTGCCAGCCTCCGCGGGGCAGATACGCAGTATTTT,-,TRBV28,few,TRBJ2-3
CAIRVDRTGELFF,TGTGCCATCAGGGTTGACAGGACCGGGGAGCTGTTTTTT,-,TRBV10-3,-,TRBJ2-2
CASSFNRADGQYF,TGTGCCAGCAGTTTTAACAGAGCAGACGGGCAGTATTTT,-,TRBV12-3/TRBV12-4,many,TRBJ2-3
CASSPEMNRGEQYF,TGTGCCAGCAGCCCCGAAATGAACAGGGGCGAGCAGTACTTC,TRBD1,TRBV5-6,few,TRBJ2-7
CASSLGIGAYEQYF,TGCGCCAGCAGCTTGGGGATCGGTGCCTACGAGCAGTACTTC,-,TRBV5-1,few,TRBJ2-7
CASSLVAGGPRNEQFF,TGTGCCAGCAGCTTAGTGGCGGGAGGGCCTAGGAATGAGCAGTTCTTC,TRBD2,TRBV7-6,many,TRBJ2-1
CATSDLTTGGGNEQFF,TGTGCCACCAGTGATTTGACGACAGGTGGGGGGAATGAGCAGTTCTTC,-,TRBV24-1,many,TRBJ2-1
CASSQDWGGAEAFF,TGCGCCAGCAGCCAAGATTGGGGGGGGGCTGAAGCTTTCTTT,-,TRBV4-3,-,TRBJ1-1
CASSPLLAGVAGELFF,TGTGCCAGCAGTCCCCTACTAGCGGGAGTGGCCGGGGAGCTGTTTTTT,TRBD2,TRBV12-3/TRBV12-4,few,TRBJ2-2
CASSQDGGFGTEAFF,TGTGCCAGCAGCCAAGACGGGGGATTTGGCACTGAAGCTTTCTTT,-,TRBV14,-,TRBJ1-1
CSVELLLAGVSTGELFF,TGCAGCGTTGAGTTACTACTAGCGGGAGTGAGCACCGGGGAGCTGTTTTTT,TRBD2,TRBV29-1,many,TRBJ2-2